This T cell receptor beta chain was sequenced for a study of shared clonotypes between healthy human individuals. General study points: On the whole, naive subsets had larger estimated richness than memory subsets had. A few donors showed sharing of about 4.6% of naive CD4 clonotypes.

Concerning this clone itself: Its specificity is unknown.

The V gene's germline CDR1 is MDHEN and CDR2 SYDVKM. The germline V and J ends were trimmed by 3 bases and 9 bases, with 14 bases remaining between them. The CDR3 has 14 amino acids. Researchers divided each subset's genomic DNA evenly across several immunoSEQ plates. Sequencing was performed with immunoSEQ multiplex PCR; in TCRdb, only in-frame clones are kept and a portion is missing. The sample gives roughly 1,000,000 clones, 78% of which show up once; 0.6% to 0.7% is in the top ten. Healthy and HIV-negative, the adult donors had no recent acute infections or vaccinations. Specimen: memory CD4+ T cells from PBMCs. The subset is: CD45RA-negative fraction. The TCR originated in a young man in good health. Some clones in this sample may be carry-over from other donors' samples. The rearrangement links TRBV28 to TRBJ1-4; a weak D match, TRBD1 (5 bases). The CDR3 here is CASSFGGGGQKLFF. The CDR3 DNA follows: TGTGCCAGCAGTTTTGGGGGGGGTGGACAAAAACTGTTTTTT. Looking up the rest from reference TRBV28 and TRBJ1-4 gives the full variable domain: DVKVTQSSRYLVKRTGEKVFLECVQDMDHENMFWYRQDPGLGLRLIYFSYDVKMKEKGDIPEGYSVSREKKERFSLILESASTNQTSMYLCASSFGGGGQKLFFGSGTQLSVL.